The 16 T cell receptor beta chains below all came from one sample that was sequenced in a study of cytomegalovirus exposure and HLA in healthy donors. The PCR had 60 Vbeta and 13 Jbeta primers. Clones were sequenced by immunoSEQ multiplex PCR, and TCRdb holds only the in-frame ones, with some missing. This sample's clone table lists around 100,000 clones. The material sequenced was PBMCs. The receptors stem from a man aged 40-50 years in good health and CMV-seronegative.

This rearrangement joins TRBV5-6 to TRBJ1-2; 10 nucleotides align to TRBD1. The V gene's germline CDR1 is SGHDT and CDR2 YYEEEE. Germline trimming cut 2 bases from V and 6 bases from J; bases unmatched to any gene: 4. This CDR3 region has 14 residues. For the CDR3, the DNA is TGTGCCAGCAGCTTACCGGACAGGGGGGATGGCTACACCTTC. Its protein is CASSLPDRGDGYTF. The variable domain in full, completed from reference TRBV5-6 and TRBJ1-2, reads DAGVTQSPTHLIKTRGQQVTLRCSPKSGHDTVSWYQQALGQGPQFIFQYYEEEERQRGNFPDRFSGHQFPNYSSELNVNALLLGDSALYLCASSLPDRGDGYTFGSGTRLTVV.

V and J are TRBV6-4 and TRBJ2-3; D is unresolved. Trimming removed 0 bases from V and 0 bases from J, with 10 bases in between. The germline V gene has CDR1 MRHNA and CDR2 SNTAGT. This CDR3 spans 16 amino acids. The CDR3 loop is CASSDSVTTSTDTQYF. Here the CDR3 DNA reads TGTGCCAGCAGTGACTCGGTGACAACAAGCACAGATACGCAGTATTTT.

The chain combines TRBV30 with TRBJ1-5, with D uncertain. The CDR3 covers 13 residues. V was clipped by 5 bases and J by 4 bases, with 12 bases between them. Germline V gene lookup returns CDR1 GTSNPN and CDR2 SVGIG (reference sequence). The chain's CDR3 is CAWASGSNQPQHF. CDR3 DNA: TGTGCCTGGGCCTCGGGAAGTAATCAGCCCCAGCATTTT.

V gene TRBV5-6 combines with J gene TRBJ1-1; D remains unclear. This CDR3 has 14 amino acids. Germline values: CDR1 SGHDT, CDR2 YYEEEE. Between the trimmed V and J ends, which lost 4 bases and 1 base, there was a span of 11 bases. The CDR3: CASSRYPENTEAFF. The CDR3 nucleotides are TGTGCCAGCAGCCGTTATCCAGAGAACACTGAAGCTTTCTTT. Looking up the rest from reference TRBV5-6 and TRBJ1-1 gives the full variable domain: DAGVTQSPTHLIKTRGQQVTLRCSPKSGHDTVSWYQQALGQGPQFIFQYYEEEERQRGNFPDRFSGHQFPNYSSELNVNALLLGDSALYLCASSRYPENTEAFFGQGTRLTVV.

The rearrangement links TRBV19 to TRBJ1-1; tentative D call: TRBD1 (6 bases). There are 16 residues in the CDR3. CDR1 is LNHDA, CDR2 SQIVND, per germline (reference sequence). Trimming stripped 0 bases from V and 3 bases from J, with 14 bases between. The CDR3 reads CASSIEGGGRDTEAFF. CDR3 DNA: TGTGCCAGTAGTATAGAAGGCGGGGGGCGCGACACTGAAGCTTTCTTT.

The V gene is TRBV9, the J gene TRBJ1-1; weak D call: TRBD1 (5 bases). The CDR3 sequence is 15 residues long. The germline V and J ends were trimmed by 1 base and 4 bases, with 14 bases remaining between them. The germline V gene encodes CDR1 SGDLS and CDR2 YYNGEE. The CDR3 DNA reads as TGTGCCAGCAGCGTAACTGGGGGGTTTGCCACTGAAGCTTTCTTT. It encodes CASSVTGGFATEAFF.

The chain has TRBV6-1 and TRBJ2-5, with 7 bases identical to TRBD1. Germline lookup yields CDR1 MNHNS and CDR2 SASEGT. The CDR3 covers 12 residues. The junction had 6 bases not matched to a gene; V was cut back by 9 bases and J by 5 bases. This chain's CDR3 is CASQQGKETQYF. For the CDR3, the DNA is TGTGCCAGTCAACAGGGGAAGGAGACCCAGTACTTC.

The J gene is TRBJ1-4, the V gene TRBV30; D is ambiguous. Germline CDR1 and CDR2: GTSNPN and SVGIG (reference sequence). The CDR3 sequence is 11 residues long. V lost 6 bases to trimming and J lost 6 bases, with 8 bases between them. The CDR3, as DNA: TGTGCCTGTTTAGCGGATGAAAAACTGTTTTTT. It encodes CACLADEKLFF.

The rearrangement joins TRBV18 to TRBJ2-7; 14 nucleotides match TRBD2. V lost 6 bases, J lost 6 bases, and 13 bases stayed unmatched. The CDR3 is made up of 17 amino acids. Germline lookup yields CDR1 KGHSH and CDR2 LQKENI. The CDR3 DNA sequence: TGTGCCAGCTCGACCGGTATTGGACTAGCGGGGGGAGGCGAGCAGTACTTC. Translation: CASSTGIGLAGGGEQYF.

V is TRBV18 and J is TRBJ2-1; 10 nucleotides align to TRBD2. Germline V gene sequence: CDR1 KGHSH, CDR2 LQKENI. V shed 3 bases and J 5 bases; nucleotides not matched to a gene: 4. CDR3 length: 15 amino acids. Here the CDR3 DNA reads TGTGCCAGCTCACCCCTAGCGGGGGAGAACAATGAGCAGTTCTTC. Translated: CASSPLAGENNEQFF. Variable domain in full (rest from reference TRBV18 and TRBJ2-1): NAGVMQNPRHLVRRRGQEARLRCSPMKGHSHVYWYRQLPEEGLKFMVYLQKENIIDESGMPKERFSAEFPKEGPSILRIQQVVRGDSAAYFCASSPLAGENNEQFFGPGTRLTVL.

The chain has TRBV19 and TRBJ2-1; TRBD2 might be the D (5 bases). The V gene's germline CDR1 is LNHDA and CDR2 SQIVND (reference sequence). CDR3 length equals 13 residues. Trimming took off 6 bases at V and 4 bases at J, with 10 bases between the two ends. CDR3 protein: CASSLGSYNEQFF. Written as DNA, the CDR3 is TGTGCCAGTAGCCTAGGGAGTTACAATGAGCAGTTCTTC.

The chain links TRBV6-5 to TRBJ2-7; the match to TRBD2 covers 12 bases. Germline values: CDR1 MNHEY, CDR2 SVGAGI. The V gene end was trimmed by 5 bases and the J gene end by 1 base; junction bases not matched to a gene: 3. The CDR3 totals 15 residues. CDR3 sequence: CASSLTSGRSYEQYF. The CDR3 DNA sequence: TGTGCCAGCAGTCTTACTAGCGGGAGGTCCTACGAGCAGTACTTC.

The V call is TRBV5-8, the J call TRBJ1-3; 10 bases match TRBD1. CDR1 is SGHTS and CDR2 is YDEGEE in the germline V gene. The CDR3 sequence is 17 residues long. Germline trimming cut 0 bases from V and 3 bases from J; bases unmatched to any gene: 6. For the CDR3, the DNA is TGTGCCAGCAGCTTGGTATTCGGGACAGGGGATGGAAACACCATATATTTT. Translation: CASSLVFGTGDGNTIYF.

DNA of the CDR3: TGTGCCAGCAGTGACAGGGATGCGAACACTGAAGCTTTCTTT. It is translated as CASSDRDANTEAFF. This chain connects TRBV6-5 to TRBJ1-1, with 7 bases fitting TRBD1. V dropped 5 bases and J dropped 1; count of bases not matched to a gene: 4. CDR3 size: 14 residues. Germline V CDR1 and CDR2: MNHEY, SVGAGI.

The chain uses TRBV2 and TRBJ1-1, with a possible D match to TRBD1 (5 bases). The CDR3 contains 13 residues. V gave up 1 base and J gave up 7 bases, with 10 bases separating them. Germline V gives CDR1 SNHLY, CDR2 FYNNEI. CDR3 in amino acids: CASSEGATVEAFF. The CDR3 coding sequence is TGTGCCAGCAGTGAAGGGGCGACAGTTGAAGCTTTCTTT.

The V gene is TRBV6-6, the J gene TRBJ1-1; D might be TRBD1 (6 bases). Germline loops: CDR1 MNHNY, CDR2 SVGAGI (reference sequence). Trimming pared 2 bases from V and 0 bases from J, leaving 13 bases between. The CDR3 runs 16 residues. Here the CDR3 reads CASSYVRDTLNTEAFF. The CDR3 bases are TGTGCCAGCAGTTACGTTCGGGACACCCTGAACACTGAAGCTTTCTTT.